The clone carrying this T cell receptor beta chain was seen once. This record comes from a study of blood T cell repertoires in COVID-19. Study overall: T cells, B-cell-depleted T cells, or PBMCs supplied cDNA or gDNA.

Using immunoSEQ multiplex PCR, the repertoire was profiled, and TCRdb retains in-frame clones only, with some absent. The sample lists a few hundred thousand clones, 88% occurring once. Enrolled through a virtual design, the participants were between about 18 and 100 years of age and came from 24 US areas. Participant reports of clinical history set cohort assignment. Contact with a PCR-confirmed or clinician-diagnosed COVID-19 case occurred within 2 weeks of entry. The CDR3 runs to 15 residues. J was trimmed by 5 bases and V by 6 bases; bases with no gene match: 8. In germline, CDR1 is LNHDA, CDR2 SQIVND (reference sequence).

The source of this sequence is a woman younger than 35 who had been exposed to COVID-19. The genes are TRBV19 and TRBJ2-2; 8 nucleotides agree with TRBD2. The sample consisted of PBMCs or T cells enriched from blood (not recorded which). CDR3 sequence: CASSSGTGGTGELFF. The CDR3 bases are TGTGCCAGTAGCTCCGGGACGGGGGGGACCGGGGAGCTGTTTTTT. The complete variable domain, with remaining parts taken from reference TRBV19 and TRBJ2-2, reads DGGITQSPKYLFRKEGQNVTLSCEQNLNHDAMYWYRQDPGQGLRLIYYSQIVNDFQKGDIAEGYSVSREKKESFPLTVTSAQKNPTAFYLCASSSGTGGTGELFFGEGSRLTVL.